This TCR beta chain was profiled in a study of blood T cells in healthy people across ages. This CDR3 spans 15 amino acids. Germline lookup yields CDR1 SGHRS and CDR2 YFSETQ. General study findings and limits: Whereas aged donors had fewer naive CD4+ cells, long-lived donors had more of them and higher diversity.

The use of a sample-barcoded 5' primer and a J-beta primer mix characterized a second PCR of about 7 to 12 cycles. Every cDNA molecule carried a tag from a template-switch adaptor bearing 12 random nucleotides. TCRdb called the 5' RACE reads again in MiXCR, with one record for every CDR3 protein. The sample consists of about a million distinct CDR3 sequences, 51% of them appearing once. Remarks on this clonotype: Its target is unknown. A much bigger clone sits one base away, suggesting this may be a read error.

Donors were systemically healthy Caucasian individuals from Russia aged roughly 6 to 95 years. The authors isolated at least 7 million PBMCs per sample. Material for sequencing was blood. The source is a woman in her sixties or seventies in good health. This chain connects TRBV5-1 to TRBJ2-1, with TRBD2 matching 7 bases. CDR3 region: CAGSFGLVGTHEQFF. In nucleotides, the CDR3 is TGCGCCGGCAGCTTCGGACTAGTGGGAACCCATGAGCAGTTCTTC.